This TCR beta chain was sequenced during a study of control samples from healthy donors and cancer patients (dated by TCRdb to 2018 to 2020). In the case of this clone: This receptor's antigen is unknown. No base quality information exists; no much larger clone differs at one position.

Library prep was done by the immunoSEQ multiplex PCR assay. TCRdb mirrors the immuneACCESS table, restricted to in-frame sequences. Some clones are absent from its copies; in checked studies, under half trace to an unresolved V gene, and the reason for the others is unknown. This sample holds some 150,000 clones; approximately 94% were observed only once. The ten largest clones take up around 13% of the sample. The material sequenced was blood. This TCR was sampled from a man between 35 and 55 years old in good health.

The encoded CDR3 is CASSELNPRVLFF. DNA sequence: TGTGCCAGCAGTGAATTGAATCCCAGGGTACTGTTTTTT. Here the chain combines TRBV25-1 and TRBJ1-4; perhaps TRBD1 is the D gene, with 5 bases matching. From the cysteine through the phenylalanine, the CDR3 covers 13 amino acids. The read is trimmed to its CDR3 DNA, 39 bases read in frame from base 1. The V end loses 1 base and the J end loses 13 bases, and a stretch of 13 bases separates them. CDR1 and CDR2, looked up from the germline V gene, are MGHDK and SYGVNS.